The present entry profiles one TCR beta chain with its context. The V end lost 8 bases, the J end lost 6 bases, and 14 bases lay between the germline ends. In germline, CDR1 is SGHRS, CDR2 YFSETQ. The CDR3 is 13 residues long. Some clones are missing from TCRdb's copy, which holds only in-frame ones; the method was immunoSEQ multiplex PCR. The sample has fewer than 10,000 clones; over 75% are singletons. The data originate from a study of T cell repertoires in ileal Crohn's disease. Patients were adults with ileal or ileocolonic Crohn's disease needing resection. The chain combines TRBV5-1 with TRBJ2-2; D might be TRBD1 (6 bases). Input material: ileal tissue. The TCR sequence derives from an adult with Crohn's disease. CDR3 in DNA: TGCGCCAGTTGGGAAGACAGGTCCGGGGAGCTGTTTTTT. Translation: CASWEDRSGELFF.